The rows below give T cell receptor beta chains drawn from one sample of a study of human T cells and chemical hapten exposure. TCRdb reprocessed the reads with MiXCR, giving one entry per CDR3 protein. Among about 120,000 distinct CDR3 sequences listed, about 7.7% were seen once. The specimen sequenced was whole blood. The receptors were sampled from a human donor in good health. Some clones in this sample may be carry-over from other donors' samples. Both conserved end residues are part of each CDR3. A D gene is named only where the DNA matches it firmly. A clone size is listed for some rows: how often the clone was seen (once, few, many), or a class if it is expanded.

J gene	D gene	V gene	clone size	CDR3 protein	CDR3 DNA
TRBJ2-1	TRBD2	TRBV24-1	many	CATRASGRLDEQFF	TGTGCCACCAGAGCTAGCGGGAGATTGGATGAGCAGTTCTTC
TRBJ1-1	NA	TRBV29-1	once	CSVDGNTKAFF	TGCAGCGTTGACGGCAACACTAAAGCTTTCTTT
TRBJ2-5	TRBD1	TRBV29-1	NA	CSGQGARVQETQYF	TGCAGCGGTCAGGGGGCGAGGGTACAAGAGACCCAGTACTTC
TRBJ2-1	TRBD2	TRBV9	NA	CASSAPSGSSYNEQFF	TGTGCCAGCAGCGCCCCTAGCGGTAGCTCCTACAATGAGCAGTTCTTC
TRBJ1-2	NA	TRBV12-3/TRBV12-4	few	CASSPDRFYGYTF	TGTGCCAGCAGTCCCGACAGATTCTATGGCTACACCTTC
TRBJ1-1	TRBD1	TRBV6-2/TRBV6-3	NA	CASSYGTVNTEAFF	TGTGCCAGCAGTTACGGGACAGTGAACACTGAAGCTTTCTTT
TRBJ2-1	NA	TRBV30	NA	CAWSVLGTYNEQFF	TGTGCCTGGAGTGTACTGGGGACCTACAATGAGCAGTTCTTC
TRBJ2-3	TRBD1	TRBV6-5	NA	CASSRTGPRDTQYF	TGTGCCAGCAGTCGGACAGGTCCTAGGGATACGCAGTATTTT
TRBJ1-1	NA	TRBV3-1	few	CASSPHRSEAFF	TGTGCCAGCAGCCCCCACCGGTCTGAAGCTTTCTTT
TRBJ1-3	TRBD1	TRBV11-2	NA	CASSILQGLGNTIYF	TGTGCCAGCAGCATACTACAGGGGTTGGGAAACACCATATATTTT
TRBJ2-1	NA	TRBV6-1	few	CASSGGIESYNEQFF	TGTGCCAGCAGTGGGGGGATCGAATCCTACAATGAGCAGTTCTTC
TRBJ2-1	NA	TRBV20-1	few	CSASLADRSSYNEQFF	TGCAGTGCTAGCCTAGCGGACAGGAGCTCCTACAATGAGCAGTTCTTC
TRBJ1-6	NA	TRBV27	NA	CASGAADPALQPPLHF	TGTGCCAGCGGAGCCGCGGACCCAGCTCTCCAACCACCCCTCCACTTT
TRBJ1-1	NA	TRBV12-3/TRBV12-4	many	CASSPSWTRTEAFF	TGTGCCAGCAGTCCTTCTTGGACGAGAACTGAAGCTTTCTTT
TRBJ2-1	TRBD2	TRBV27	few	CASSLGGLAYEQFF	TGTGCCAGCAGTTTAGGAGGACTAGCCTATGAGCAGTTCTTC
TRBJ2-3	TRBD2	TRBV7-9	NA	CASSLVSGRGDTQYF	TGTGCCAGCAGCTTAGTTAGCGGGAGAGGAGATACGCAGTATTTT
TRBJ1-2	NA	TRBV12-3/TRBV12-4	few	CASTPPRAYGYTF	TGTGCCAGCACCCCACCCAGGGCTTATGGCTACACCTTC
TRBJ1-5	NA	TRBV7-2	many	CASSSSRSNQPQHF	TGTGCCAGCAGCTCGTCCAGGAGCAATCAGCCCCAGCATTTT
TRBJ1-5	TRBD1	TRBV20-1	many	CSAIAFGGQVNPNQPQHF	TGCAGTGCTATTGCTTTTGGGGGACAGGTGAACCCTAATCAGCCCCAGCATTTT
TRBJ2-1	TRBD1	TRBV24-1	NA	CATSDPGQGGGNEQFF	TGTGCCACCAGTGACCCGGGACAGGGTGGGGGCAATGAGCAGTTCTTC
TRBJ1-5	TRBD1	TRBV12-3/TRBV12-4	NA	CASRATGVDAPQHF	TGTGCCAGCAGAGCGACAGGGGTCGACGCGCCCCAGCATTTT
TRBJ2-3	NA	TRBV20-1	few	CSASLASSTDTQYF	TGCAGTGCGAGCCTAGCGAGTAGCACAGATACGCAGTATTTT
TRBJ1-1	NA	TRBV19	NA	CASRVTGDSMNTEAFF	TGTGCCAGCCGAGTCACAGGTGATTCAATGAACACTGAAGCTTTCTTT
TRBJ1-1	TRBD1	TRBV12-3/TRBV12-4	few	CASSSTGKNTEAFF	TGTGCCAGCAGTTCGACAGGGAAGAACACTGAAGCTTTCTTT
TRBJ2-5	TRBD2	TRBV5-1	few	CASSLGLAGGQETQYF	TGCGCCAGCAGCTTAGGACTAGCGGGTGGTCAAGAGACCCAGTACTTC
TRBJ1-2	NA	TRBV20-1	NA	CSAGPKNGYTF	TGCAGTGCTGGACCGAAGAATGGCTACACCTTC
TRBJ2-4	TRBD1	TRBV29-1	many	CSVRTGKSIQYF	TGCAGCGTTAGGACAGGAAAAAGCATTCAGTACTTC
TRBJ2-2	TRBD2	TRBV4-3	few	CASSHPGLAGADTGELFF	TGCGCCAGCAGCCATCCGGGACTAGCGGGGGCCGACACCGGGGAGCTGTTTTTT
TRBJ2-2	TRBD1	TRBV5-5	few	CASRDPGQGATGELFF	TGTGCCAGCAGGGATCCGGGACAGGGGGCCACCGGGGAGCTGTTTTTT
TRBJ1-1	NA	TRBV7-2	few	CASSPYLSTEAFF	TGTGCCAGCAGCCCATATTTGTCAACCGAAGCTTTCTTT
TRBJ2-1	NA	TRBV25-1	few	CASSDPGTGDNEQFF	TGTGCCAGCAGTGACCCAGGGACGGGTGACAATGAGCAGTTCTTC
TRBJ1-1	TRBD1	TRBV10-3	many	CATTGTENTEAFF	TGTGCCACCACCGGGACAGAGAACACTGAAGCTTTCTTT
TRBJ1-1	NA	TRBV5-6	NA	CASSFRDAEAFF	TGTGCCAGCAGCTTCCGGGACGCTGAAGCTTTCTTT
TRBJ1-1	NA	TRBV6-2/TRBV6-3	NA	CASSYPASSNTEAFF	TGTGCCAGCAGTTACCCGGCAAGCAGCAACACTGAAGCTTTCTTT
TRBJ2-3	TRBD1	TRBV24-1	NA	CATSDRGTTDTQYF	TGTGCCACCAGCGACAGGGGGACGACAGATACGCAGTATTTT
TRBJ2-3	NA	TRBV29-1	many	CSVGFATQYF	TGCAGCGTTGGGTTTGCCACGCAGTATTTT
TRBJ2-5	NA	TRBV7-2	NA	CASTSTATVWTQYF	TGTGCCAGCACCTCTACCGCCACGGTTTGGACCCAGTACTTC
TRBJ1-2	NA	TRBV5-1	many	CASMDGGTATNYGYTF	TGCGCCAGCATGGATGGTGGGACTGCGACTAACTATGGCTACACCTTC
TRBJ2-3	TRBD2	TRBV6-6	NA	CASSWVAKREGPDTQYF	TGTGCCAGCAGTTGGGTCGCGAAGCGGGAGGGCCCAGATACGCAGTATTTT
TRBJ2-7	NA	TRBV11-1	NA	CASSPARSYEQYF	TGTGCCAGCAGCCCAGCGCGGTCCTACGAGCAGTACTTC
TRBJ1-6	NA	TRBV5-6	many	CASSLAGGVGGSPLHF	TGTGCCAGCAGCTTGGCCGGGGGAGTGGGAGGCTCACCCCTCCACTTT
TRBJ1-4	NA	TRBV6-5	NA	CASSYSQGRGEKLFF	TGTGCCAGCAGTTACTCGCAGGGAAGGGGTGAAAAACTGTTTTTT
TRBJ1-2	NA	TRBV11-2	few	CASSVQEVRGGYTF	TGTGCCAGCAGCGTACAGGAGGTCCGTGGGGGCTACACCTTC
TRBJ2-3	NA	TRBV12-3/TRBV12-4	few	CASSSWGGPEDTQYF	TGTGCCAGCAGTTCATGGGGGGGGCCTGAAGATACGCAGTATTTT
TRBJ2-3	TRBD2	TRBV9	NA	CASSVSGGTDTQYF	TGTGCCAGCAGCGTTAGCGGGGGGACAGATACGCAGTATTTT